This T cell receptor (beta chain) derives from a study of T cells in women clearing cervical HPV infection. At the level of the study: Controls' single incident HPV16 infection cleared within 12 months without precancer.

Profiled with immunoSEQ multiplex PCR; TCRdb holds only in-frame clones, not every one. Reported are around 30,000 clones; the ten largest clones contain approximately 8.3%. Trimming took 2 bases from V and 5 from J, leaving 8 bases between them. The CDR3 is 13 amino acids. CDR1 and CDR2 from the germline V gene are SGHVT and SQSDAQ. With regard to this clone: The read finishes 3 residues shy of the CDR3 end, and the germline J gene is used to complete it.

All participants had a single incident cervical HPV16 infection, and prevalent HPV16 infections were excluded. The TCR comes from a woman aged 18 to 75 with a cervical HPV16 infection that either progressed to CIN3+ or cleared (not recorded which). Sequencing used blood buffy coat. V is TRBV7-4 and J is TRBJ2-3, with D tentatively TRBD2 (5 bases). The sequenced part of the CDR3 DNA is TGTGCCAGCAGCTTAAGTCGGGGAGATACG. Its translation is CASSLSRGDT. The full CDR3 protein reads CASSLSRGDTQYF.